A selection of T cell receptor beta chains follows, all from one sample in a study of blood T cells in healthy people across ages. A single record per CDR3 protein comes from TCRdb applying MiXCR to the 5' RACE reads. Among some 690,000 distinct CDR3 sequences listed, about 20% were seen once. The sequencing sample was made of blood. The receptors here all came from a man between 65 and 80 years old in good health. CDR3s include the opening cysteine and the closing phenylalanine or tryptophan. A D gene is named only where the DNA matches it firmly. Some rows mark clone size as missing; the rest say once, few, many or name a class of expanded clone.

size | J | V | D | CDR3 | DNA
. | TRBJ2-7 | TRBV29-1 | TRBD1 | CSVGRQGGSYEQYF | TGCAGCGTTGGCCGACAGGGTGGGTCCTACGAGCAGTACTTC
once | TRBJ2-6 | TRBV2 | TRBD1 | CASSRDRGLSGANVLTF | TGTGCCAGCAGTCGGGACAGGGGGTTATCTGGGGCCAACGTCCTGACTTTC
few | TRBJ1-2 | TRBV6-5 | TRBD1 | CASRPDRGPNYGYTF | TGTGCCAGCAGGCCAGACAGGGGTCCCAACTATGGCTACACCTTC
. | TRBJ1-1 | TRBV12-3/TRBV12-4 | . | CASSRPSMNTEAFF | TGTGCCAGCAGCCGACCCTCCATGAACACTGAAGCTTTCTTT
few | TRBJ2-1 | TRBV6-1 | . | CASNPGAHNEQFF | TGTGCCAGCAACCCAGGGGCACACAATGAGCAGTTCTTC
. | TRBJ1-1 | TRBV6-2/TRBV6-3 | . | CASSYAYRVSTEAFF | TGTGCCAGCAGTTACGCTTACAGGGTATCGACTGAAGCTTTCTTT
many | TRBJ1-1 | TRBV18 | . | CASSPGQNSRFGAFF | TGTGCCAGCTCACCCGGACAGAATTCTCGCTTCGGAGCTTTCTTT
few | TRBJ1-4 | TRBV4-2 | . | CASSQEGGKDNEKLFF | TGTGCCAGCAGCCAAGAGGGGGGAAAAGATAATGAAAAACTGTTTTTT
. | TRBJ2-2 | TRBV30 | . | CAWSETRAGELFF | TGTGCCTGGAGCGAGACCAGGGCCGGGGAGCTGTTTTTT
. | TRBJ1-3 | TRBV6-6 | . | CASSYLSAGNTIYF | TGTGCCAGCAGTTACCTGTCAGCCGGAAACACCATATATTTT
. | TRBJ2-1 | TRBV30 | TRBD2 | CAWIPPGTSGYNEQFF | TGTGCCTGGATTCCCCCAGGGACTAGCGGATACAATGAGCAGTTCTTC
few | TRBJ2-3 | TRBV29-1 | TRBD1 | CSVEFYRGETDTQYF | TGCAGCGTTGAGTTTTACAGGGGAGAAACAGATACGCAGTATTTT
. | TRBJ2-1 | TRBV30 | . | CAGESSSSYNEQFF | TGTGCCGGGGAGAGCTCGAGCTCCTACAATGAGCAGTTCTTC
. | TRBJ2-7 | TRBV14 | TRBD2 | CASSSPRLAGVSYEQYF | TGTGCCAGCAGCTCCCCAAGACTAGCGGGGGTCTCCTACGAGCAGTACTTC
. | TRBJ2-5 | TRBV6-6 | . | CASSPRQIQETQYF | TGTGCCAGCAGCCCACGCCAGATTCAAGAGACCCAGTACTTC
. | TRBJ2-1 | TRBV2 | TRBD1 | CASRLRTGDYNEQFF | TGTGCCAGCAGACTTCGGACAGGCGACTACAATGAGCAGTTCTTC
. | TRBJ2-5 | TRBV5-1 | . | CASGALETQYF | TGCGCCAGCGGGGCTCTGGAGACCCAGTACTTC
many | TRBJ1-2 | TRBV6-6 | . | CASSYVEGVQGYTF | TGTGCCAGCAGTTACGTAGAAGGGGTTCAGGGCTACACCTTC
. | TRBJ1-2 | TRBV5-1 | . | CASSLDRFYGYTF | TGCGCCAGCAGCTTGGACCGTTTCTATGGCTACACCTTC
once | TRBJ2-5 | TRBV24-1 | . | CATSDLRGGAGETQYF | TGTGCCACCAGTGATTTAAGGGGGGGGGCTGGAGAGACCCAGTACTTC
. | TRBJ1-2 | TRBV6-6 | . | CASSYSEGVEGYTF | TGTGCCAGCAGTTACTCGGAGGGGGTGGAAGGCTACACCTTC
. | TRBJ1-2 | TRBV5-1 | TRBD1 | CASSSRTGDYGYTF | TGCGCCAGCAGCTCACGGACAGGCGACTATGGCTACACCTTC
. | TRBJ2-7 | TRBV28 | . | CASTARHYEQYF | TGTGCCAGCACGGCCAGACACTACGAGCAGTACTTC
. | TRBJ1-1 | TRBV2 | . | CASRLDRYTEAFF | TGTGCCAGCAGGTTGGACCGTTACACTGAAGCTTTCTTT
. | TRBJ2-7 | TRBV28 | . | CASSLKRAKSYEQYF | TGTGCCAGCAGTTTAAAGAGGGCCAAGTCCTACGAGCAGTACTTC
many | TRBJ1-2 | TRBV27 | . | CASSFINRGGDGYTF | TGTGCCAGCAGTTTTATTAATCGTGGGGGTGATGGCTACACCTTC
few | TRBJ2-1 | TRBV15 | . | CATSSLGRSNEQFF | TGTGCCACCAGCAGTTTAGGTCGTAGCAATGAGCAGTTCTTC
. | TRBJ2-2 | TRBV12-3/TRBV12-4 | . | CASSFETPANTGELFF | TGTGCCAGCAGTTTTGAGACCCCAGCGAACACCGGGGAGCTGTTTTTT
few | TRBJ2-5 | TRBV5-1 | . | CASSSRDGGSETQYF | TGCGCCAGCAGCTCAAGGGACGGTGGGAGCGAGACCCAGTACTTC
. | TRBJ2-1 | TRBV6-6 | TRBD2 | CASSPGLASSYNEQFF | TGTGCCAGCAGTCCGGGACTAGCTAGCTCCTACAATGAGCAGTTCTTC
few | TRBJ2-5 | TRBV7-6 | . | CASSLATDIQETQYF | TGTGCCAGCAGCTTAGCGACGGATATCCAAGAGACCCAGTACTTC
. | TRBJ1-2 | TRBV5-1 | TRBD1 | CASRDGQGMYGYTF | TGCGCCAGCAGAGATGGACAGGGAATGTATGGCTACACCTTC
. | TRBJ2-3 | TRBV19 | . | CASRKMWSTDTQYF | TGTGCCAGTAGGAAAATGTGGAGCACAGATACACAGTATTTT
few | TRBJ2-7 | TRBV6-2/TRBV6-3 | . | CASSYNLVMGYEQYF | .
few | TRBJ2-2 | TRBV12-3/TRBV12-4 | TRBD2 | CASGGLAGTGELFF | TGTGCCAGCGGGGGGCTAGCGGGCACCGGGGAGCTGTTTTTT
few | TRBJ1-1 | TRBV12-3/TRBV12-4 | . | CASWAGTRYTEAFF | TGTGCCAGCTGGGCCGGGACCCGCTACACTGAAGCTTTCTTT
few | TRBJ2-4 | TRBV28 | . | CASSLRPGTAKNIQYF | TGTGCCAGCAGTTTGAGGCCCGGGACAGCCAAAAACATTCAGTACTTC
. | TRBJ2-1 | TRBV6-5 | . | CASSSTRSGEQFF | TGTGCCAGCAGTTCTACTAGATCGGGTGAGCAGTTCTTC
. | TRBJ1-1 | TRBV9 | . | CASSVATHSSASF | TGTGCCAGCAGCGTAGCGACCCACTCCTCAGCTTCCTTT
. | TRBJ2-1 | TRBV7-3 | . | CASSYGRDNGQFF | TGTGCCAGCAGCTACGGCCGAGACAATGGGCAGTTCTTC
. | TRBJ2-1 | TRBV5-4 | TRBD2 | CASSPPGGEVYEQFF | TGTGCCAGCAGCCCCCCCGGGGGGGAAGTCTATGAGCAGTTCTTC
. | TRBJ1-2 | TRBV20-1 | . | CSAREGEKGYTF | TGCAGTGCTAGAGAGGGTGAGAAAGGCTACACCTTC
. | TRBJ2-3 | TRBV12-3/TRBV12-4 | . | CASSLFGKSQYF | TGTGCCAGCAGTTTATTCGGGAAGTCGCAGTATTTT
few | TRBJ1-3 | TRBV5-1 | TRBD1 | CASSLRGGGAGPGNTIYF | TGCGCCAGCAGCTTGAGAGGAGGGGGCGCCGGCCCTGGAAACACCATATATTTT
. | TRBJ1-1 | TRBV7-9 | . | CASSLDPPGAITEAFF | TGCGCCAGCAGCTTGGACCCGCCAGGGGCTATCACTGAAGCTTTCTTT
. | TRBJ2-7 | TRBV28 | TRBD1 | CASTNRDRIYEQYF | TGTGCCAGCACCAACCGGGACAGAATATACGAGCAGTACTTC
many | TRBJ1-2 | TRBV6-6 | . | CASSYIGPNGYTF | TGTGCCAGCAGTTACATAGGGCCTAATGGCTACACCTTC
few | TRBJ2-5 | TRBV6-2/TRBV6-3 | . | CASSRILTRTETQETQYF | TGTGCCAGCAGTCGAATATTAACCCGGACTGAAACCCAAGAGACCCAGTACTTC
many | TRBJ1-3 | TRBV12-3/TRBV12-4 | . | CASSPVGAGNTIYF | TGTGCCAGCAGCCCTGTTGGGGCTGGAAACACCATATATTTT
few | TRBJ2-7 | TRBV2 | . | CASSNDRSEQYF | TGTGCCAGCAGCAACGACAGGTCCGAGCAGTACTTC
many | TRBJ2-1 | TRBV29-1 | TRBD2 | CSVEMAGEYNEQFF | TGCAGCGTTGAAATGGCGGGGGAATACAATGAGCAGTTCTTC
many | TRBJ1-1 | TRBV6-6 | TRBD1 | CASNTQGRGYTEAFF | TGTGCCAGCAACACGCAGGGCAGGGGGTACACTGAAGCTTTCTTT
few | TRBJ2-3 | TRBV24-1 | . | CATSDLDRHTDTQYF | TGTGCCACCAGTGATTTGGACAGGCACACAGATACGCAGTATTTT
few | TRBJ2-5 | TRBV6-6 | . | CASSDSGVTETQYF | TGTGCCAGCAGTGACTCAGGGGTGACAGAGACCCAGTACTTC